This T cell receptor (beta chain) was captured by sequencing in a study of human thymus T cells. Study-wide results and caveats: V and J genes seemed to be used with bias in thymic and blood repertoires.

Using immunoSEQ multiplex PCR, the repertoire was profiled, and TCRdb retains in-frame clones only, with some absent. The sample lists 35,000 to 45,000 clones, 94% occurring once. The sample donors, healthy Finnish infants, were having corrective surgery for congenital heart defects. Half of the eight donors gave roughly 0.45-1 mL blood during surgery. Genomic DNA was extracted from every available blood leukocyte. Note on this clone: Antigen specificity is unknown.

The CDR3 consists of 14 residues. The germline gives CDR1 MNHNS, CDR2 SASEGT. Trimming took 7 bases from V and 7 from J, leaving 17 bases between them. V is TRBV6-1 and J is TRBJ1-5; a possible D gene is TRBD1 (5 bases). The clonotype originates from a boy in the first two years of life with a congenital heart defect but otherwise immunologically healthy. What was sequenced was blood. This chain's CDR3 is CASIWGRGAQPQHF. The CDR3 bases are TGTGCCAGCATTTGGGGGAGGGGAGCACAGCCCCAGCATTTT.